These 6 T cell receptor beta chains came from one sample sequenced in a study of cytomegalovirus exposure and HLA in healthy donors. PCR amplification relied on 60 Vbeta primers (plus 13 Jbeta primers). Using immunoSEQ multiplex PCR, the repertoire was profiled, and TCRdb retains in-frame clones only, with some absent. The data show about 130,000 clones, and the top ten clones hold around 1.6%. The sequencing sample was made of PBMCs. The source is a middle-aged woman in good health and CMV-seropositive.

The chain employs TRBV9 and TRBJ1-6, with D perhaps TRBD1 (5 bases). V was pared by 3 bases and J by 0 bases, with 13 bases between. The CDR3 contains 17 residues. Germline values: CDR1 SGDLS, CDR2 YYNGEE. This CDR3 is CASSAWEGSSYNSPLHF. The CDR3 coding sequence is TGTGCCAGCAGCGCCTGGGAGGGGAGCTCCTATAATTCACCCCTCCACTTT.

The chain carries TRBV7-3 and TRBJ1-1; perhaps TRBD1 as D (6 bases). The CDR3 loop spans 15 amino acids. Germline V gene sequence: CDR1 SGHTA, CDR2 FQGTGA. V lost 5 bases and J lost 3, with 16 bases in between. The CDR3 sequence: CASSRTGSGHTEAFF. The CDR3 bases are TGTGCCAGCAGCCGTACAGGGTCTGGGCACACTGAAGCTTTCTTT.

This chain connects TRBV6-1 to TRBJ1-3; D remains unclear. V shed 2 bases and J shed 2 bases, with 13 bases lying between them. The germline CDR1 and CDR2 sequences are MNHNS and SASEGT. The CDR3 runs to 16 residues. The DNA for the CDR3 is TGTGCCAGCAGTGAAAGGTTGAGGGAAACTGGAAACACCATATATTTT. It specifies CASSERLRETGNTIYF.

The chain combines TRBV19 with TRBJ2-3; D might be TRBD1 (6 bases). The germline gives CDR1 LNHDA, CDR2 SQIVND (reference sequence). The V end lost 3 bases, the J end lost 5 bases, and 12 bases lay between the germline ends. CDR3 length equals 14 residues. DNA for the CDR3: TGTGCCAGTAGTATTCAGGGGAAGGAAGATACGCAGTATTTT. Protein sequence: CASSIQGKEDTQYF. Full variable domain (outside the CDR3, taken from reference TRBV19 and TRBJ2-3): DGGITQSPKYLFRKEGQNVTLSCEQNLNHDAMYWYRQDPGQGLRLIYYSQIVNDFQKGDIAEGYSVSREKKESFPLTVTSAQKNPTAFYLCASSIQGKEDTQYFGPGTRLTVL.

The rearrangement links TRBV15 to TRBJ2-1, with 12 bases lining up with TRBD2. The V gene's germline CDR1 is LNHNV and CDR2 YYDKDF (reference sequence). The CDR3 runs to 15 residues. V was clipped by 3 bases and J by 8 bases; unmatched bases: 5. The CDR3 bases are TGTGCCACCAGCAGGACTAGCGGGAGTCTTTATGAGCAGTTCTTC. Its protein product is CATSRTSGSLYEQFF.

The J gene is TRBJ1-4, the V gene TRBV10-1; D gene unclear. CDR1 is WNHNN, CDR2 SYGVQD, per germline (reference sequence). This CDR3 is 15 amino acids long. V lost 2 bases and J 5 bases, leaving 12 bases between the germline ends. CDR3 sequence reads: CASSETTTRNEKLFF. In nucleotides, the CDR3 is TGCGCCAGCAGTGAGACAACGACACGAAATGAAAAACTGTTTTTT.